This T cell receptor beta chain appears in the sequencing data of a study of T-cell reconstitution after alpha-beta-depleted transplantation in children. V was pared by 3 bases and J by 1 base, with 1 base of the junction left unmatched. CDR3 size: 16 residues. Germline V CDR1 and CDR2: LGHNA, YNFKEQ. Study-level results: At day 60, the high TCRbeta diversity found in some patients originated from recipient T cells and thymic progenitors that had survived. T-cell numbers and diversity one year post-transplant derived largely from freshly generated T cells. At around two months after transplant, the alpha-beta T cells were reportedly derived from several hundred expanded clones that came from non-depleted graft cells.

The library targeted TCRbeta and was prepared with unique molecular identifiers. One entry per CDR3 protein results from TCRdb running MiXCR on the PCR reads. The table lists almost 250,000 distinct CDR3 sequences, roughly 25% of them singletons, with around 2.5% in the top ten. With respect to this clonotype: Its specificity is unknown.

This TCR was sampled from a girl aged 2 to 9 with Fanconi anemia, due to receive a stem cell transplant. This sequence joins TRBV4-2 and TRBJ2-2; TRBD2 matches 11 bases. This material consisted of PBMCs, taken before TCRalphabeta/CD19-depleted stem cell transplant. The CDR3 sequence is CASSQTSGVNTGELFF. CDR3 bases: TGTGCCAGCAGCCAGACTAGCGGGGTGAACACCGGGGAGCTGTTTTTT.